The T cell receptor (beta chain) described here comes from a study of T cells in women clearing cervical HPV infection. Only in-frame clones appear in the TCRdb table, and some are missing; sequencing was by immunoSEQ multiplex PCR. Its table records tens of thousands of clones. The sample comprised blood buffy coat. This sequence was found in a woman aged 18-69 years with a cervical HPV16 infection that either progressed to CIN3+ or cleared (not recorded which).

The CDR3 spells CASSSTGGLGEQYF. The DNA read from the CDR3 is TGTGCCAGCAGCTCGACAGGGGGTCTAGGCGAG. The rearrangement uses TRBV7-2 and TRBJ2-7; 9 nucleotides line up with TRBD1. Read data end 3 residues before the CDR3 end; the end is taken from the germline J gene. Trimming at V came to 4 bases and at J to 6 bases, leaving 7 bases not matched to a gene. The CDR3 sequence is 14 residues long. Germline assignment: CDR1 SGHTA and CDR2 FQGNSA.